The subject of this entry is one T cell receptor (beta chain). CDR3 length equals 17 residues. V shed 0 bases and J 4 bases; nucleotides not matched to a gene: 9. The germline gives CDR1 LGHNA, CDR2 YSLEER. The entry originates in a study of blood T cell repertoires in COVID-19. The overall study: The samples span acute and convalescent COVID-19 from the United States, Italy and Spain.

Assay used: immunoSEQ multiplex PCR; TCRdb lists only in-frame clones, some missing. Among around 150,000 clones listed, approximately 79% were seen once. The age range of participants was about 18 to 100 years, with residence in some 25 US areas. The sequencing sample was made of PBMCs or T cells enriched from blood (not recorded which). This chain connects TRBV4-3 to TRBJ1-2; TRBD1 agrees at 9 bases. This receptor was identified in a man aged 45-65 years who had recovered from COVID-19. Here the CDR3 reads CASSQEYRQGGSYGYTF. Written as DNA, the CDR3 is TGCGCCAGCAGCCAAGAGTACCGACAGGGGGGAAGCTATGGCTACACCTTC.